The source of this TCR beta chain is a study of T cell clones after liver transplantation. Study overall: TCRbeta sequencing after a pre-transplant mixed lymphocyte reaction identified graft-donor-reactive clones, later tracked in post-transplant blood.

Unstimulated PBMCs were sorted into CD3+CD4+ and CD3+CD8+ populations. Trimming cost V 4 bases and J 6 bases, with 7 bases left between them. The germline V gene has CDR1 SGDLS and CDR2 YYNGEE. This CDR3 region has 12 residues. The table came from immunoSEQ multiplex PCR; TCRdb's copy has only in-frame clones and leaves some out. The table includes about 68,000 clones, roughly 92% detected once. The specimen comprised CD4+ T cells from blood, sampled around 25 months after liver transplant. This TCR was recovered from a human patient who received a liver transplant. Some T cells may arise from the graft donor. The chain links TRBV9 to TRBJ2-2; D gene ambiguous. In DNA, the CDR3 is TGTGCCAGCAGCCTCCTCGCCGGGGAGCTGTTTTTT. Translating gives CASSLLAGELFF.